This entry lists 29 T cell receptor beta chains sequenced from one sample in a study of blood T cell repertoires in COVID-19. Assay used: immunoSEQ multiplex PCR; TCRdb lists only in-frame clones, some missing. Counted here are around 130,000 clones, around 90% occurring once; the ten biggest clones make up roughly 3.7%. Sequencing used peripheral blood. Receptor source: a man aged 50-60 years with active COVID-19.

The chain joins TRBV6-5 to TRBJ2-7; the match to TRBD1 covers 7 bases. This CDR3 comprises 15 residues. V shed 6 bases, J shed 0 bases, and the junction held 8 bases outside the gene matches. CDR1 is MNHEY, CDR2 SVGAGI, per germline. The CDR3 loop is CASSARGYGSYEQYF. CDR3 DNA: TGTGCCAGCAGCGCCAGGGGGTACGGCTCCTACGAGCAGTACTTC.

The chain couples TRBV19 to TRBJ2-5; 11 nucleotides match TRBD2. CDR1 and CDR2 from the germline V gene are LNHDA and SQIVND (reference sequence). V was clipped by 3 bases and J by 4 bases; unmatched bases: 10. There are 17 residues in the CDR3. This CDR3 is CASSIGLAGGSGETQYF. CDR3 DNA: TGTGCCAGTAGTATTGGGCTAGCGGGAGGATCAGGAGAGACCCAGTACTTC.

V usage is TRBV10-3 and J usage is TRBJ2-5; a weak D match, TRBD1 (5 bases). The CDR3 covers 12 residues. The ends were cut back, 4 bases at V and 5 bases at J, with 8 bases in the middle. The germline CDR1 and CDR2 sequences are ENHRY and SYGVKD. CDR3 bases: TGTGCCATCAGTGGGGGCTTGGAGACCCAGTACTTC. Its protein product is CAISGGLETQYF.

The gene calls are TRBV10-2 and TRBJ2-7, with 9 bases aligning to TRBD1. Germline values: CDR1 WSHSY, CDR2 SAAADI. V trimming: 5 bases; J trimming: 4 bases; junction bases outside the gene matches: 3. This CDR3 region has 13 residues. The CDR3 DNA reads TGCGCCAGCAGTTTGACAGGGGGATACGAGCAGTACTTC. It encodes CASSLTGGYEQYF.

The chain is built from TRBV5-5 and TRBJ1-5, with a tentative D call TRBD1 (6 bases). This CDR3 has 15 amino acids. The germline V and J ends were trimmed by 4 bases and 7 bases, with 18 bases remaining between them. Looked up from germline, CDR1 is SGHKS and CDR2 is YYEKEE (reference sequence). CDR3: CASSQGHPFRQPQHF. Here the CDR3 DNA reads TGTGCCAGCAGCCAGGGGCACCCATTTAGACAGCCCCAGCATTTT.

V gene TRBV5-6 combines with J gene TRBJ1-1; D is perhaps TRBD1 (5 bases). Trimming pared 4 bases from V and 5 bases from J, leaving 18 bases between. This CDR3 is 15 amino acids long. In germline, CDR1 is SGHDT, CDR2 YYEEEE. Written as DNA, the CDR3 is TGTGCCAGCAGCCCAAGAGGAGGGGAGGAAACTGAAGCTTTCTTT. This sequence encodes CASSPRGGEETEAFF.

This clone was seen a single time. The rearrangement links TRBV6-1 to TRBJ1-6; the D gene is possibly TRBD1 (5 bases). V shed 2 bases and J shed 7 bases, with 12 bases lying between them. CDR1 is MNHNS, CDR2 SASEGT, per germline. The CDR3 covers 15 residues. CDR3 DNA: TGTGCCAGCAGTGAATGGGGGGGAGGAAATTCACCCCTCCACTTT. Amino acid sequence: CASSEWGGGNSPLHF.

The chain is built from TRBV12-3 or TRBV12-4 and TRBJ2-3; D remains ambiguous. The CDR3 contains 13 residues. V gave up 6 bases and J gave up 4 bases, with 11 bases separating them. CDR3: CASSLYSPDTQYF. In DNA, the CDR3 is TGTGCCAGCAGCCTTTACTCCCCAGATACGCAGTATTTT.

V gene TRBV12-3 or TRBV12-4 combines with J gene TRBJ2-1; 7 bases are a match to TRBD1. V dropped 7 bases and J dropped 8; count of bases not matched to a gene: 8. The CDR3 has 13 residues. The CDR3 DNA reads as TGTGCCAGCACCTTGACAGGGAAAGATGAGCAGTTCTTC. Protein sequence: CASTLTGKDEQFF.

The chain joins TRBV3-1 (or the pseudogene TRBV3-2) to TRBJ2-5; 11 nucleotides line up with TRBD2. The ends lost 6 bases at V and 4 bases at J; junction bases unmatched: 1. Germline V gives CDR1 LGHDT, CDR2 YNNKEL (reference sequence). CDR3 length: 13 amino acids. The CDR3 spells CASRLAGAETQYF. The CDR3 nucleotides are TGTGCCAGCAGACTAGCGGGGGCAGAGACCCAGTACTTC.

This rearrangement joins TRBV5-1 to TRBJ1-1; no definite D call. The CDR3 loop spans 13 amino acids. Trimming removed 1 base at V and 7 bases at J, with 11 bases between. Germline V gene sequence: CDR1 SGHRS, CDR2 YFSETQ. In DNA form, the CDR3 reads TGCGCCAGCAGCTTGTTTTCGGGGAGTGAAGCTTTCTTT. Its translation is CASSLFSGSEAFF.

There are a few counts of this clone. The genes are TRBV19 and TRBJ2-1; TRBD2 matches at 9 bases. This CDR3 contains 14 residues. Germline assignment: CDR1 LNHDA and CDR2 SQIVND (reference sequence). Unmatched junction bases numbered 6, after V lost 4 bases and J lost 8 bases. In DNA, the CDR3 is TGTGCCAGTAGTAGGGGCGGGGGGGCCGATGAGCAGTTCTTC. Amino acid sequence: CASSRGGGADEQFF.

The V and J genes are TRBV30 and TRBJ1-3, with TRBD1 matching 12 bases. The CDR3 runs 17 residues. V shed 2 bases and J 3 bases; nucleotides not matched to a gene: 8. The germline V gene has CDR1 GTSNPN and CDR2 SVGIG (reference sequence). The DNA of the CDR3 is TGTGCCTGGAGTAACCCGGGACAGGGGGCATTTGGAAACACCATATATTTT. This gives the protein CAWSNPGQGAFGNTIYF.

The rearrangement links TRBV14 to TRBJ1-6, with 7 bases matching TRBD1. Per the germline V gene, CDR1 is SGHDN and CDR2 is FVKESK. The CDR3 is 15 amino acids. With 3 bases clipped from V and 10 bases from J, the junction kept 9 bases outside the gene matches. The CDR3 DNA is TGTGCCAGCAGCCAGTCGACAGGGCTCCTGTCACCCCTCCACTTT. Translated: CASSQSTGLLSPLHF.

The rearrangement links TRBV3-1 (or the pseudogene TRBV3-2) to TRBJ2-7, with 9 bases lining up with TRBD2. After removal of 3 bases from V and 6 bases from J, the junction contained 12 bases not matched to a gene. Germline CDR1 reads LGHDT; CDR2 reads YNNKEL (reference sequence). CDR3 length equals 16 residues. CDR3 DNA: TGTGCCAGCAGCCACGGGGGGAGCGGGGGGCGACTCGAGCAGTACTTC. Protein sequence: CASSHGGSGGRLEQYF.

Note on this clone: Other DNA variants within this sample encode the same CDR3. This chain links TRBV24-1 with TRBJ2-1; 8 nucleotides align to TRBD1. Trimming at V came to 6 bases and at J to 7 bases, leaving 7 bases not matched to a gene. The CDR3 is 14 amino acids. Germline assignment: CDR1 KGHDR and CDR2 SFDVKD. CDR3 residues: CATSPGQGRNEQFF. The CDR3 bases are TGTGCCACCAGTCCCGGACAGGGAAGGAATGAGCAGTTCTTC.

The chain couples TRBV13 to TRBJ1-2, with a tentative D call TRBD1 (5 bases). The CDR3 spans 13 residues. CDR1 is PRHDT, CDR2 FYEKMQ, per germline (reference sequence). Trimming removed 2 bases at V and 6 bases at J, with 10 bases between. CDR3 in amino acids: CASSLIQGHGYTF. CDR3 nucleotide sequence: TGTGCCAGCAGCTTAATCCAGGGCCATGGCTACACCTTC.

The table lists this clone with a few counts. The chain couples TRBV4-1 to TRBJ2-1, with 13 bases lining up with TRBD2. The ends lost 3 bases at V and 0 bases at J; junction bases unmatched: 8. CDR3 length: 19 residues. The germline CDR1 and CDR2 sequences are MGHRA and YSYEKL. The CDR3 region is CASSQDRTSGGASYNEQFF. CDR3 in DNA: TGCGCCAGCAGCCAGGACCGAACTAGCGGGGGGGCCTCCTACAATGAGCAGTTCTTC.

This clone has a handful of counts. V usage is TRBV10-3 and J usage is TRBJ2-3; 11 bases are a match to TRBD2. The CDR3 contains 18 residues. With V trimmed by 2 bases and J by 0 bases, 7 bases remained unmatched. The germline V gene encodes CDR1 ENHRY and CDR2 SYGVKD. The CDR3 is CAISETSGGASSTDTQYF. Written as DNA, the CDR3 is TGTGCCATCAGTGAGACTAGCGGGGGAGCATCTAGCACAGATACGCAGTATTTT.

The V gene is TRBV4-2, the J gene TRBJ2-6; 7 positions match TRBD2. The ends lost 1 base at V and 2 bases at J; junction bases unmatched: 2. Per the germline V gene, CDR1 is LGHNA and CDR2 is YNFKEQ. This CDR3 comprises 16 residues. DNA for the CDR3: TGTGCCAGCAGCCAAGTTGCGGGGGCTGGGGCCAACGTCCTGACTTTC. It translates to CASSQVAGAGANVLTF.

J is TRBJ1-1 and V is TRBV7-8; 8 bases line up with TRBD1. Losses at the gene ends were 5 bases for V and 1 base for J; bases not matched to a gene: 6. The CDR3 runs to 15 residues. The germline CDR1 and CDR2 sequences are SGHVS and FQNEAQ. The CDR3 nucleotides are TGTGCCAGCAGCCCCCGGACAGGGAAGAACACTGAAGCTTTCTTT. Its protein is CASSPRTGKNTEAFF.

This chain links TRBV11-2 with TRBJ2-7; a possible D gene is TRBD1 (6 bases). With 5 bases removed from V and 3 bases from J, the gap between germline ends came to 14 bases. Germline CDR1 is SGHAT and CDR2 is FQNNGV. The CDR3 contains 14 residues. In DNA, the CDR3 is TGTGCCAGCAGCGCAACCGGGACACACTACGAGCAGTACTTC. It codes for CASSATGTHYEQYF.

The chain uses TRBV25-1 and TRBJ2-5; the D gene is possibly TRBD1 (6 bases). The CDR3 consists of 15 residues. Germline values: CDR1 MGHDK, CDR2 SYGVNS. With 3 bases removed from V and 0 bases from J, the gap between germline ends came to 11 bases. DNA for the CDR3: TGTGCCAGCAGTGATCATGGACAGTACCAAGAGACCCAGTACTTC. Residues: CASSDHGQYQETQYF.

This rearrangement joins TRBV5-6 to TRBJ1-2; weak D call: TRBD1 (6 bases). The CDR3 extends over 14 amino acids. CDR1 and CDR2 (germline): SGHDT, YYEEEE. The V end lost 4 bases, the J end lost 1 base, and 11 bases lay between the germline ends. CDR3 protein: CASSHLDSNYGYTF. CDR3 DNA sequence: TGTGCCAGCAGCCACTTGGACAGTAACTATGGCTACACCTTC. The full variable domain, completed using reference TRBV5-6 and TRBJ1-2, is DAGVTQSPTHLIKTRGQQVTLRCSPKSGHDTVSWYQQALGQGPQFIFQYYEEEERQRGNFPDRFSGHQFPNYSSELNVNALLLGDSALYLCASSHLDSNYGYTFGSGTRLTVV.

The CDR3 protein is CASSGQTSTDTQYF. CDR3 DNA sequence: TGTGCCAGCTCCGGACAGACTAGCACAGATACGCAGTATTTT. The chain links TRBV18 to TRBJ2-3, with a weak D call TRBD1 (6 bases). This CDR3 has 14 residues. V lost 6 bases to trimming and J lost 0 bases, with 10 bases between them. Germline CDR1 and CDR2: KGHSH and LQKENI. The whole variable domain, remainder taken from reference TRBV18 and TRBJ2-3, is NAGVMQNPRHLVRRRGQEARLRCSPMKGHSHVYWYRQLPEEGLKFMVYLQKENIIDESGMPKERFSAEFPKEGPSILRIQQVVRGDSAAYFCASSGQTSTDTQYFGPGTRLTVL.

In its sample, this clone was seen a few times. The V gene is TRBV4-1, the J gene TRBJ1-4, with 8 bases matching TRBD1. The CDR3 is 16 amino acids. Germline assignment: CDR1 MGHRA and CDR2 YSYEKL. V shed 4 bases and J 7 bases; nucleotides not matched to a gene: 11. The CDR3 DNA follows: TGCGCCAGCAGCCCTAGCCCAGGGGGCGATGGTGAAAAACTGTTTTTT. The encoded protein is CASSPSPGGDGEKLFF.

The rearrangement links TRBV10-2 to TRBJ1-2, with D unclear. The CDR3 runs to 14 residues. Between the trimmed V and J ends, which lost 3 bases and 4 bases, there was a span of 12 bases. Germline V gives CDR1 WSHSY, CDR2 SAAADI. For the CDR3, the DNA is TGCGCCAGCAGTGACGCGTCAGGTGGCTATGGCTACACCTTC. It codes for CASSDASGGYGYTF.

V gene TRBV7-2 combines with J gene TRBJ2-2; TRBD2 aligns across 9 bases. Trimming took 2 bases from V and 4 from J; bases not matched to a gene: 5. The CDR3 covers 16 residues. The V gene's germline CDR1 is SGHTA and CDR2 FQGNSA. CDR3 sequence (DNA): TGTGCCAGCAGCTTAATGGCGGGAGGGTTCACCGGGGAGCTGTTTTTT. It yields the protein CASSLMAGGFTGELFF.

This clone was observed a handful of times. The chain links TRBV11-2 to TRBJ2-7; maybe TRBD2 (6 bases). Germline-derived CDR1 and CDR2 are SGHAT and FQNNGV. This CDR3 has 11 residues. V lost 3 bases, J lost 7 bases, and 7 bases lay in between. As DNA, the CDR3 is TGTGCCAGCAGCTTCGGGGGTGAGCAGTACGTC. This translates into CASSFGGEQYV.